This T cell receptor beta chain emerged from a study of control samples from healthy donors and cancer patients. Clones were read by immunoSEQ multiplex PCR, and TCRdb kept only the in-frame ones, dropping some. This table holds roughly 130,000 clones, approximately 90% found once. Trimming removed 0 bases at V and 4 bases at J, with 7 bases between. There are 13 residues in the CDR3. From germline, CDR1 is GTSNPN and CDR2 SVGIG (reference sequence). Material for sequencing was blood. The chain carries TRBV30 and TRBJ1-3, with D perhaps matching TRBD1 (5 bases). This TCR came from a man in his late teens or twenties in good health. The CDR3 nucleotides are TGTGCCTGGAGTGTACAGGTCGGAAACACCATATATTTT. This sequence encodes CAWSVQVGNTIYF.